The sequence of this T cell receptor beta chain was determined in a study of T cells in Graves' hyperthyroidism and ophthalmopathy. This clonotype has a count of ten or more. Amplification of TCR beta CDR3 regions used RNA as the template. The study used the HTBI primer set for a first-round RT-PCR of the TCR CDR3. TCRdb reprocessed the multiplex PCR reads via MiXCR and lists one record per CDR3 protein. Seen here are 400,000 to 500,000 distinct CDR3 sequences, roughly 14% observed once, and the top ten hold around a sixth. The junction had 17 bases not matched to a gene; V was cut back by 8 bases and J by 2 bases. Germline CDR1 and CDR2: DFQATT and SNEGSKA (reference sequence). CDR3 size: 16 residues.

The sample consisted of blood. The chain carries TRBV20-1 and TRBJ1-1; TRBD1 matches at 7 bases. The sequence was collected from a young woman with Graves' hyperthyroidism. The CDR3 loop is CSSLAHTRDRNTEAFF. CDR3 in DNA: TGCAGTAGCCTCGCCCACACCCGGGACAGAAACACTGAAGCTTTCTTT.